Included here is one T cell receptor beta chain sequence, with context. The target antigen is unknown. Here immunoSEQ multiplex PCR was the method, and the copy in TCRdb shows in-frame clones only, minus some. The sample has roughly 400,000 clones, about nine tenths seen once. V was clipped by 5 bases and J by 0 bases, with 13 bases between them. This CDR3 is built from 15 residues. The germline gives CDR1 MDHEN, CDR2 SYDVKM. Treatment noted: approximately 18 received Ad26.COV2.S at low or high dose, single or two shots; about 5 received placebo; per-sample allocation not given. Samples came from day 63 after the first vaccine or placebo injection. A Boston donor was an adult aged 18-55 years. The sample comes from a study of Ad26.COV2.S vaccination and SARS-CoV-2 variants. Study-wide results and caveats: Assessments of TCR breadth and depth may have underestimated the total T cell responses. Vaccinated individuals (as opposed to placebo recipients) had higher spike-specific TCR breadth.

Sequences were derived from peripheral blood, sampled in a trial of Ad26.COV2.S vaccine versus placebo. The TCR sequence derives from a person between 18 and 59 years old who received the Ad26.COV2.S COVID-19 vaccine or a placebo. The chain carries TRBV28 and TRBJ1-1, with a tentative D call TRBD1 (5 bases). CDR3 in DNA: TGTGCCAGCAGTCCCGGGGCCCCCATGAACACTGAAGCTTTCTTT. Translated, it gives CASSPGAPMNTEAFF.